Shown below are 21 T cell receptor beta chains from a single sample sequenced in a study of early stage breast cancer tumors. The data were produced by immunoSEQ multiplex PCR, yet TCRdb's version contains in-frame clones alone and is incomplete. The table has about 41,000 clones, about 78% seen once. The specimen was blood. Every receptor here comes from a person between 45 and 65 years old with breast cancer.

This chain connects TRBV7-9 to TRBJ1-2; possibly TRBD1 for D (5 bases). Trimming removed 5 bases from V and 2 bases from J, with 12 bases in between. The germline gives CDR1 SEHNR, CDR2 FQNEAQ (reference sequence). The CDR3 length is 14 residues. This chain's CDR3 is CASSPRQTNYGYTF. The CDR3 nucleotides are TGTGCCAGCAGCCCCAGACAGACAAACTATGGCTACACCTTC. The whole variable domain, filled in from reference TRBV7-9 and TRBJ1-2, reads DTGVSQNPRHKITKRGQNVTFRCDPISEHNRLYWYRQTLGQGPEFLTYFQNEAQLEKSRLLSDRFSAERPKGSFSTLEIQRTEQGDSAMYLCASSPRQTNYGYTFGSGTRLTVV.

The table lists this clone with a count of one. V gene TRBV18 combines with J gene TRBJ2-6; 9 bases fit TRBD1. The V and J ends lost 3 bases and 0 bases, in that order; junction bases with no gene match: 6. Germline CDR1 reads KGHSH; CDR2 reads LQKENI. The CDR3 is 18 residues long. The CDR3 region has the DNA TGTGCCAGCTCACCGCCGCGGGACAGGGCCTCTGGGGCCAACGTCCTGACTTTC. Translated, it gives CASSPPRDRASGANVLTF.

The chain recombines TRBV6-5 with TRBJ2-7, with 9 nucleotides matching TRBD2. The V gene end was trimmed by 8 bases and the J gene end by 3 bases; junction bases not matched to a gene: 8. Germline CDR1 is MNHEY and CDR2 is SVGAGI. CDR3 length: 14 amino acids. CDR3 sequence: CASRAGGNIYEQYF. The CDR3 DNA reads as TGTGCCAGCCGGGCGGGAGGGAATATCTACGAGCAGTACTTC.

This clone was seen only a few times. V and J are TRBV6-1 and TRBJ2-7; perhaps TRBD2 as D (5 bases). The CDR3 length is 14 residues. V lost 4 bases, J lost 1 base, and 11 bases lay in between. Germline V gene data show CDR1 as MNHNS and CDR2 as SASEGT. CDR3 protein: CASSATLASYEQYF. The CDR3, as DNA: TGTGCCAGCAGTGCGACCCTAGCATCCTACGAGCAGTACTTC.

This chain links TRBV29-1 with TRBJ1-1, with D uncertain. Trimming removed 6 bases from V and 6 bases from J, with 20 bases in between. This CDR3 is built from 14 residues. Germline V gene lookup returns CDR1 SQVTM and CDR2 ANQGSEA. The CDR3 here is CSVEPDIDPAEAFF. For the CDR3, the DNA is TGCAGCGTAGAACCCGACATTGACCCCGCTGAAGCTTTCTTT.

This chain joins TRBV11-3 and TRBJ1-1, with TRBD1 identical over 7 bases. CDR1 is SGHNT, CDR2 YENEEA, per germline. This CDR3 region has 13 residues. Trimming removed 6 bases from V and 3 bases from J; junction bases left unmatched: 4. The CDR3, as DNA: TGTGCCAGCAGACGTACAGGGGACACTGAAGCTTTCTTT. Its translation: CASRRTGDTEAFF.

The chain couples TRBV10-2 to TRBJ2-1; 15 bases align to TRBD2. The length of the CDR3 is 17 residues. Germline V CDR1 and CDR2: WSHSY, SAAADI. V lost 3 bases and J lost 10; bases outside the gene matches: 10. CDR3 DNA: TGCGCCAGCAGTGAAGGGGTGGGACTAGCGGGAGGAGGGGAGCAGTTCTTC. Protein sequence: CASSEGVGLAGGGEQFF.

The V call is TRBV6-1, the J call TRBJ2-4, with D possibly TRBD2 on 5 matching bases. Germline loops: CDR1 MNHNS, CDR2 SASEGT. This CDR3 has 13 amino acids. V shed 7 bases and J shed 6 bases, with 13 bases lying between them. The CDR3 sequence is CASTRELVNIQYF. The CDR3, as DNA: TGTGCCAGCACCCGGGAACTGGTAAACATTCAGTACTTC.

This clone came up once. The chain uses TRBV2 and TRBJ2-5; no clear D gene. Germline V gene lookup returns CDR1 SNHLY and CDR2 FYNNEI. Trimming stripped 3 bases from V and 3 bases from J, with 11 bases between. The CDR3 is 14 amino acids. The CDR3 nucleotides read TGTGCCAGCAGTGACGAGGTTACCAAAGAGACCCAGTACTTC. Its protein product is CASSDEVTKETQYF. Combining the CDR3 with reference TRBV2 and TRBJ2-5 gives the whole variable domain EPEVTQTPSHQVTQMGQEVILRCVPISNHLYFYWYRQILGQKVEFLVSFYNNEISEKSEIFDDQFSVERPDGSNFTLKIRSTKLEDSAMYFCASSDEVTKETQYFGPGTRLLVL.

CDR3 coding DNA: TGCGCCAGCAGCCAGGGTCCTCAGTCCCAGGGCGGGGAGCTGTTTTTT. Translated, it gives CASSQGPQSQGGELFF. This chain connects TRBV4-1 to TRBJ2-2; tentative D call: TRBD1 (5 bases). The germline V gene has CDR1 MGHRA and CDR2 YSYEKL. Deletions cut 3 bases from V and 7 bases from J, with 18 bases between. The CDR3 is 16 amino acids.

The chain recombines TRBV5-1 with TRBJ1-2, with D tentatively TRBD1 (5 bases). Trimming removed 5 bases from V and 2 bases from J, with 10 bases in between. This CDR3 contains 13 residues. Germline V gene lookup returns CDR1 SGHRS and CDR2 YFSETQ. In nucleotides, the CDR3 is TGCGCCAGCAGAAACGACAGAAACTATGGCTACACCTTC. This translates into CASRNDRNYGYTF.

The V and J genes are TRBV7-8 and TRBJ1-3; tentatively, D is TRBD1 (5 bases). Germline V gives CDR1 SGHVS, CDR2 FQNEAQ. This CDR3 spans 17 amino acids. Deletions cut 3 bases from V and 3 bases from J, with 18 bases between. DNA of the CDR3: TGTGCCAGCAGCTTGTCTCAGGGCCCGACGTATGGAAACACCATATATTTT. Its translation is CASSLSQGPTYGNTIYF.

The gene calls are TRBV6-5 and TRBJ2-1; 8 bases line up with TRBD2. This CDR3 spans 13 amino acids. Germline V lookup: CDR1 MNHEY, CDR2 SVGAGI. J gave up 13 bases and V 0 bases, and 5 bases lay outside the gene matches. The CDR3 coding sequence is TGTGCCAGCAGTTACTCTTACCGGGAGGGACAGTTCTTC. Protein sequence: CASSYSYREGQFF.

The chain has TRBV9 and TRBJ2-7; 9 positions match TRBD2. This CDR3 has 16 amino acids. Trimming took 0 bases from V and 0 from J; bases not matched to a gene: 4. CDR1 SGDLS and CDR2 YYNGEE come from the germline V gene. CDR3 region: CASSVGGLASSYEQYF. The DNA of the CDR3 is TGTGCCAGCAGCGTAGGAGGACTAGCGAGCTCCTACGAGCAGTACTTC.

The chain joins TRBV5-1 to TRBJ2-1, with 10 bases matching TRBD2. This CDR3 contains 16 residues. Trimming at V came to 2 bases and at J to 9 bases, leaving 11 bases not matched to a gene. From germline, CDR1 is SGHRS and CDR2 YFSETQ. CDR3 amino acids: CASSLQGAGGPSEQFF. Written as DNA, the CDR3 is TGCGCCAGCAGCTTACAGGGAGCGGGAGGGCCCAGTGAGCAGTTCTTC.

The genes are TRBV29-1 and TRBJ2-1, with 10 positions matching TRBD1. J lost 9 bases, V lost 1 base, and 9 bases had no gene match. CDR1 is SQVTM, CDR2 ANQGSEA, per germline. CDR3 size: 15 residues. The CDR3 loop is CSVEGDRGDSIEQFF. DNA for the CDR3: TGCAGCGTTGAAGGGGACAGGGGCGATTCCATTGAGCAGTTCTTC.

In its sample, this clone was seen once. The rearrangement links TRBV18 to TRBJ2-5, with D tentatively TRBD1 (6 bases). V was cut by 3 bases and J by 1 base, with 15 bases left in between. Germline lookup yields CDR1 KGHSH and CDR2 LQKENI. CDR3 length: 16 amino acids. CDR3 coding DNA: TGTGCCAGCTCACCTCTGCTGGGACAAATCCAAGAGACCCAGTACTTC. This gives the protein CASSPLLGQIQETQYF.

The CDR3 DNA sequence: TGTGCCAGCAGCTCCGATGGGGGGGCAAATAGAAGGGCTTTCTTT. Translation gives CASSSDGGANRRAFF. This chain uses TRBV7-2 with TRBJ1-1, with a tentative D call TRBD1 (6 bases). The germline V gene encodes CDR1 SGHTA and CDR2 FQGNSA. There are 15 residues in the CDR3. V gave up 4 bases and J gave up 11 bases, with 23 bases separating them.

V is TRBV5-1 and J is TRBJ2-5, with 9 bases lining up with TRBD1. Per the germline V gene, CDR1 is SGHRS and CDR2 is YFSETQ. The CDR3 is made up of 15 amino acids. After removal of 4 bases from V and 1 base from J, the junction contained 5 bases not matched to a gene. The CDR3 DNA is TGCGCCAGCAGCGAGGGACAGGGTGGCCAAGAGACCCAGTACTTC. Amino acids: CASSEGQGGQETQYF.

The J gene is TRBJ2-1, the V gene TRBV7-2; the D gene is possibly TRBD2 (6 bases). The CDR3 consists of 15 residues. The germline V gene has CDR1 SGHTA and CDR2 FQGNSA. Trimming cost V 4 bases and J 3 bases, with 13 bases left between them. The CDR3 region is CASSSDVGGYNEQFF. The CDR3 DNA sequence: TGTGCCAGCAGCTCCGACGTGGGGGGCTACAATGAGCAGTTCTTC.

The J gene is TRBJ2-1, the V gene TRBV5-4; 8 bases map to TRBD1. The CDR3 runs to 16 residues. The germline gives CDR1 SGHNT, CDR2 YYREEE (reference sequence). The trim removed 4 bases at V and 6 bases at J, leaving 12 bases unmatched. Here the CDR3 reads CASSHQGALLGNEQFF. For the CDR3, the DNA is TGTGCCAGCAGCCATCAGGGGGCCCTATTAGGCAATGAGCAGTTCTTC.